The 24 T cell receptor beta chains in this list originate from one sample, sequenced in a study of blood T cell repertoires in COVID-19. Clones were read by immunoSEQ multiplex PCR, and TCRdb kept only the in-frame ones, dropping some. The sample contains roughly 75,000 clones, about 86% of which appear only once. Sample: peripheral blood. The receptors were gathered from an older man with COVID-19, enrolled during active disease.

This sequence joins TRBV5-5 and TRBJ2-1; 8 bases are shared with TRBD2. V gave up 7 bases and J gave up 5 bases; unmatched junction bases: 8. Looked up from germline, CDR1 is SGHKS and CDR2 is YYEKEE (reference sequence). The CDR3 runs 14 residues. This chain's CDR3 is CASHGVSGNNEQFF. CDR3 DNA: TGTGCCAGCCACGGGGTTAGCGGGAACAATGAGCAGTTCTTC.

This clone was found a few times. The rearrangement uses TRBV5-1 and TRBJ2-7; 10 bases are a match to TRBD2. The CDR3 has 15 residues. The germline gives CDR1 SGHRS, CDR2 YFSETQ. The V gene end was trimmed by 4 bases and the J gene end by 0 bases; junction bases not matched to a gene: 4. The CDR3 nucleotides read TGCGCCAGCAGCGTGACTAGCGGGCGCTCCTACGAGCAGTACTTC. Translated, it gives CASSVTSGRSYEQYF.

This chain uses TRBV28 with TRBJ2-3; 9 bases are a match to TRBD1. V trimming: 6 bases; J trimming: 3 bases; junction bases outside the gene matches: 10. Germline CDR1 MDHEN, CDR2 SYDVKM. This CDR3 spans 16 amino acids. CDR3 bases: TGTGCCAGCAGCCGACATGGGACAGGGAAAACAGATACGCAGTATTTT. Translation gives CASSRHGTGKTDTQYF.

The CDR3, as DNA: TGTGCCACCTCTCTGAAGGGAGGCACTGAAGCTTTCTTT. Translation: CATSLKGGTEAFF. V usage is TRBV2 and J usage is TRBJ1-1, with D hard to call. The length of the CDR3 is 13 residues. Deletions cut 10 bases from V and 4 bases from J, with 16 bases between. Per germline, CDR1 SNHLY and CDR2 FYNNEI.

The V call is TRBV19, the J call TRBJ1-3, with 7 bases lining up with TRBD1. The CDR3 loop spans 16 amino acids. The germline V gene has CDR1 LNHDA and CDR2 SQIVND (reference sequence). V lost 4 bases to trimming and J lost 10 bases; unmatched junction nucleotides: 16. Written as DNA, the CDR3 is TGTGCCAGTAGTACGACCCCGGGACAGCGCGTCGGGACCATATATTTT. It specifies CASSTTPGQRVGTIYF. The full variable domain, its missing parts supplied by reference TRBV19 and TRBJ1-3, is DGGITQSPKYLFRKEGQNVTLSCEQNLNHDAMYWYRQDPGQGLRLIYYSQIVNDFQKGDIAEGYSVSREKKESFPLTVTSAQKNPTAFYLCASSTTPGQRVGTIYFGEGSWLTVV.

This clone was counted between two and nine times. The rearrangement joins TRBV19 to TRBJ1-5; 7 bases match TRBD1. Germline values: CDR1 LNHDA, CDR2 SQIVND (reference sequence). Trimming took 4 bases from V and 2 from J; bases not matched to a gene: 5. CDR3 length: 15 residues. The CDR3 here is CASSTQGTGNQPQHF. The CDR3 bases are TGTGCCAGTAGTACACAGGGGACGGGCAATCAGCCCCAGCATTTT.

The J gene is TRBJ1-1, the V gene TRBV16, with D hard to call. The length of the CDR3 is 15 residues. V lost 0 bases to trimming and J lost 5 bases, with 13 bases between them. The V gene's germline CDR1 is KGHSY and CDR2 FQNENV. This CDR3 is CASSQSETRVTEAFF. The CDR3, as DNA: TGTGCCAGCAGCCAATCAGAGACCCGGGTGACTGAAGCTTTCTTT.

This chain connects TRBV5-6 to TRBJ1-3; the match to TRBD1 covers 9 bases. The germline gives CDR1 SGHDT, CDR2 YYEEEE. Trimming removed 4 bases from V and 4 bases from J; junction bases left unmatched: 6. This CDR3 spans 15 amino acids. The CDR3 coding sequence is TGTGCCAGCAGCCCCCGGGACAGGGACGGAAACACCATATATTTT. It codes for CASSPRDRDGNTIYF.

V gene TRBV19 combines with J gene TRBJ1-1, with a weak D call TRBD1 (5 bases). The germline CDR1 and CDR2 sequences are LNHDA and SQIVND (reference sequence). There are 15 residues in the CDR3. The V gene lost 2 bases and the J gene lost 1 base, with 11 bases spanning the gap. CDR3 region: CASSIQGRKNTEAFF. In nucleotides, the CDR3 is TGTGCCAGTAGTATACAGGGAAGAAAGAACACTGAAGCTTTCTTT.

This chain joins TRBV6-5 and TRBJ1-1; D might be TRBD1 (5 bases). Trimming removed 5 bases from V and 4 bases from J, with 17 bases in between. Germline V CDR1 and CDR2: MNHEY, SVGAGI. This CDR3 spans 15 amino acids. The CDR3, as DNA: TGTGCCAGCAGTCGCGCAGGGAATTGGGGCACTGAAGCTTTCTTT. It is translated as CASSRAGNWGTEAFF.

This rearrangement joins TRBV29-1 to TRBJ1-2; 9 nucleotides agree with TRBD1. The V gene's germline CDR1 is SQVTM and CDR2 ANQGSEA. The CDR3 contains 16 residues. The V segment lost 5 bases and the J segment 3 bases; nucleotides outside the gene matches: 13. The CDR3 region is CSVLYPGQGFDYGYTF. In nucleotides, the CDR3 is TGCAGCGTTCTTTATCCGGGACAGGGCTTTGACTATGGCTACACCTTC.

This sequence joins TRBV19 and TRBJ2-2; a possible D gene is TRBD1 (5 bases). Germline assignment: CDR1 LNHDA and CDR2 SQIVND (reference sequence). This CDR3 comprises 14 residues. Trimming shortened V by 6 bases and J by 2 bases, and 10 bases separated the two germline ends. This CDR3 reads CASRSQGNTGELFF. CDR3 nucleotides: TGTGCCAGTAGGAGTCAGGGAAACACCGGGGAGCTGTTTTTT.

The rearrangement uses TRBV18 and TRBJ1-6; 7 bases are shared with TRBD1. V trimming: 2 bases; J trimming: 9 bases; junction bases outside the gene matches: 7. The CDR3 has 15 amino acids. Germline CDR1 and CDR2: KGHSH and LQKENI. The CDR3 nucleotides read TGTGCCAGCTCACCAAGTGGAGGGGGCCCTTCACCCCTCCACTTT. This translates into CASSPSGGGPSPLHF.

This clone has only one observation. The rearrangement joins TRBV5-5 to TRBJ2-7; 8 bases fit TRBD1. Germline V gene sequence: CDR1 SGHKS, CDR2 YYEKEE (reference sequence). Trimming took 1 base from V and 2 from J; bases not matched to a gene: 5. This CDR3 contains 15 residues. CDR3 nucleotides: TGTGCCAGCAGCTTGAACCCAGGGGGCCCCTACGAGCAGTACTTC. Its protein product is CASSLNPGGPYEQYF. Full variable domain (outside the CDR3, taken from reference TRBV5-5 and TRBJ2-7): DAGVTQSPTHLIKTRGQQVTLRCSPISGHKSVSWYQQVLGQGPQFIFQYYEKEERGRGNFPDRFSARQFPNYSSELNVNALLLGDSALYLCASSLNPGGPYEQYFGPGTRLTVT.

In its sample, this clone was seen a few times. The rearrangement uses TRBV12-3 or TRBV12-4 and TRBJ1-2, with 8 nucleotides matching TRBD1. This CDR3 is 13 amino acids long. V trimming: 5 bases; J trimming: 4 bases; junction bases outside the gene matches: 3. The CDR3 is CASSHQGAYGYTF. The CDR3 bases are TGTGCCAGCAGTCACCAGGGGGCCTATGGCTACACCTTC.

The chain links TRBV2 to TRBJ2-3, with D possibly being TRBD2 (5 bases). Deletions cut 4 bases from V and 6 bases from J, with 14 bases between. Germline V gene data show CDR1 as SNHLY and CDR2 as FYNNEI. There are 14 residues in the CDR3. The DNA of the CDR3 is TGTGCCAGCAGTGGCGGACTTTTCGGGGATACGCAGTATTTT. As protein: CASSGGLFGDTQYF.

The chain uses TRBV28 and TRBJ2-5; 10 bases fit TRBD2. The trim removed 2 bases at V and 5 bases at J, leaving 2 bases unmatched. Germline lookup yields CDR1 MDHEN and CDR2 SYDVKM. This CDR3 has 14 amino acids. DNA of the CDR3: TGTGCCAGCAGTTTACGGGGACTAGCGGAGACCCAGTACTTC. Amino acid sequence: CASSLRGLAETQYF.

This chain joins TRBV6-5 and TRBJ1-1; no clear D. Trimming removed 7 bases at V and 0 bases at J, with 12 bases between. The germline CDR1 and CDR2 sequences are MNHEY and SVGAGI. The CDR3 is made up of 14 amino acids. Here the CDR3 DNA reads TGTGCCAGCATGAGCGGGCCTATGAACACTGAAGCTTTCTTT. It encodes CASMSGPMNTEAFF.

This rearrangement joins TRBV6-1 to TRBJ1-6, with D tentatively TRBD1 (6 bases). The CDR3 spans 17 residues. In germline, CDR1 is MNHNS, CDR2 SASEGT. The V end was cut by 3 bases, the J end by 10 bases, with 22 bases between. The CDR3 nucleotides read TGTGCCAGCAGTGACCGTACGAGGACAGCGGCGAGATCACCCCTCCACTTT. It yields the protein CASSDRTRTAARSPLHF.

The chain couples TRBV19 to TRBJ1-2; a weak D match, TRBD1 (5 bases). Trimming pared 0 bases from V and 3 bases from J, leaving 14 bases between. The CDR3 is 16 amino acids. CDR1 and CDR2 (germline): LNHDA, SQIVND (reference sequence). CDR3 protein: CASSIDAGRSYYGYTF. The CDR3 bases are TGTGCCAGTAGTATAGACGCGGGACGGAGCTACTATGGCTACACCTTC.

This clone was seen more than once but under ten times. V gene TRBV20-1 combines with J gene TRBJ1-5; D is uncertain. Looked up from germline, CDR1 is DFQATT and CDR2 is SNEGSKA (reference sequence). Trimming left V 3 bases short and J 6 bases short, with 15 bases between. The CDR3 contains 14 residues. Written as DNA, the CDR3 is TGCAGTGCTAGTGCGGGAGGTCACGGTCAGCCCCAGCATTTT. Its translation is CSASAGGHGQPQHF.

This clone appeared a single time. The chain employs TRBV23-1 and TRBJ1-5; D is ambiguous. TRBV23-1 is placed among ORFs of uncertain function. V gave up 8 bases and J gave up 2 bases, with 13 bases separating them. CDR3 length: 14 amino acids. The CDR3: CASPFAVGNQPQHF. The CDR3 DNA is TGCGCCAGCCCCTTTGCGGTAGGCAATCAGCCCCAGCATTTT.

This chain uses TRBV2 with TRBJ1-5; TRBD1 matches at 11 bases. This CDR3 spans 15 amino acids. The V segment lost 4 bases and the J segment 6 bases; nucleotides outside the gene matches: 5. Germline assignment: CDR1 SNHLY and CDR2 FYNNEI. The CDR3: CASSVSGQGGQPQHF. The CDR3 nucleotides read TGTGCCAGCAGTGTATCGGGACAGGGGGGTCAGCCCCAGCATTTT.

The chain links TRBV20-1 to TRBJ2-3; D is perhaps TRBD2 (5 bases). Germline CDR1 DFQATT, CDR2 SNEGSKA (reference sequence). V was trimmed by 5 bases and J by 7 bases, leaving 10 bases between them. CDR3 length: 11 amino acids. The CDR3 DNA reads TGCAGTGCTTGGACTGCGTATACGCAGTATTTT. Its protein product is CSAWTAYTQYF.